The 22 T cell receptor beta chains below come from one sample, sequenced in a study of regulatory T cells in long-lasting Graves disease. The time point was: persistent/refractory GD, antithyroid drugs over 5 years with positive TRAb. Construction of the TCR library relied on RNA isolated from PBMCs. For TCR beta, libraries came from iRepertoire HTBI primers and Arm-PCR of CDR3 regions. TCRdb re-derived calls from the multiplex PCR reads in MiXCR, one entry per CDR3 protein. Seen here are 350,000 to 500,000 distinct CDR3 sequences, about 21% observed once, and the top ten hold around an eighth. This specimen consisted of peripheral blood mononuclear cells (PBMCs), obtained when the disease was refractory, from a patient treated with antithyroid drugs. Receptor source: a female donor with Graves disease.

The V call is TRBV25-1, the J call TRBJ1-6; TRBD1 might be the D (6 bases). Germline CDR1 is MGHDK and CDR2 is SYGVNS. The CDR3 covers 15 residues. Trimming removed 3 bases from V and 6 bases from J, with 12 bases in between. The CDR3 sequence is CASSDSRTANSPLHF. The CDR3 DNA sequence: TGTGCCAGCAGTGACTCTAGGACAGCTAATTCACCCCTCCACTTT. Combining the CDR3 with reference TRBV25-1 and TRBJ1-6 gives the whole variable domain EADIYQTPRYLVIGTGKKITLECSQTMGHDKMYWYQQDPGMELHLIHYSYGVNSTEKGDLSSESTVSRIRTEHFPLTLESARPSHTSQYLCASSDSRTANSPLHFGNGTRLTVT.

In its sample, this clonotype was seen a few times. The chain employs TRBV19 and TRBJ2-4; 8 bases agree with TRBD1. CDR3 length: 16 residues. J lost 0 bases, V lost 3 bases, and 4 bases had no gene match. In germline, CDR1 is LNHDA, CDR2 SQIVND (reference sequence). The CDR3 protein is CASSMGQVEAKNIQYF. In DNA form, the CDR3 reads TGTGCCAGTAGTATGGGACAGGTGGAAGCCAAAAACATTCAGTACTTC.

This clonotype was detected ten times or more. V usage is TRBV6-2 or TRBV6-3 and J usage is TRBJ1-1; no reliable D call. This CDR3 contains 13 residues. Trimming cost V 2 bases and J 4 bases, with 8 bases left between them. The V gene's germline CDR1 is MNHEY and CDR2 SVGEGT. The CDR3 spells CASSYRAITEAFF. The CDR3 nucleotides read TGTGCCAGCAGTTACAGAGCCATCACTGAAGCTTTCTTT.

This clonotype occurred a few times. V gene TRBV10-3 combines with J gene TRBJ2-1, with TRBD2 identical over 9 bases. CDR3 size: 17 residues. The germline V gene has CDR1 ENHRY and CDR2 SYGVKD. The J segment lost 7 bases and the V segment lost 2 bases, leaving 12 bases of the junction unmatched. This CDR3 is CAISEGRGAGGLNEQFF. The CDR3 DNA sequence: TGTGCCATCAGTGAGGGACGGGGAGCGGGAGGATTAAATGAGCAGTTCTTC.

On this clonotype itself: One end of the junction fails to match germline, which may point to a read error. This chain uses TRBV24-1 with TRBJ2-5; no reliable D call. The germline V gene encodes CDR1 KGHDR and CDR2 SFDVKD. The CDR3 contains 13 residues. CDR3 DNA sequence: TGTGCCACCCAGTCCGGCCTCAGTGAGACCCGGTACTTC. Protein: CATQSGLSETRYF.

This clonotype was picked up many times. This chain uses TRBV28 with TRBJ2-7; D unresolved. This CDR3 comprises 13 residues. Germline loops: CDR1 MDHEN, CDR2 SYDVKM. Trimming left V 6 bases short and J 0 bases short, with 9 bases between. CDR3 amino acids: CASSDSGSYEQYF. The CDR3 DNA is TGTGCCAGCAGCGATTCAGGCTCCTACGAGCAGTACTTC.

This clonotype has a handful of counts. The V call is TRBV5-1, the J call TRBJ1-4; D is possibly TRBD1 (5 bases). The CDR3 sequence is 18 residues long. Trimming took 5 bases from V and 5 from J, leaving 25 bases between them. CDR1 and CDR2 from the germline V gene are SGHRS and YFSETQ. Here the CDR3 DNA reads TGCGCCAGCAGTGTGGCTGAGGTCCGGGCAGGGCTAAATGAAAAACTGTTTTTT. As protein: CASSVAEVRAGLNEKLFF.

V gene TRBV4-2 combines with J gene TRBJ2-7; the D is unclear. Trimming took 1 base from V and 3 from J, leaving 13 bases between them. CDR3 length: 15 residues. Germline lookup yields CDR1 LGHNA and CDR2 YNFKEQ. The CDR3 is CASSQGAPPDYEQYF. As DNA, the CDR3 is TGTGCCAGCAGCCAAGGAGCCCCTCCGGACTACGAGCAGTACTTC.

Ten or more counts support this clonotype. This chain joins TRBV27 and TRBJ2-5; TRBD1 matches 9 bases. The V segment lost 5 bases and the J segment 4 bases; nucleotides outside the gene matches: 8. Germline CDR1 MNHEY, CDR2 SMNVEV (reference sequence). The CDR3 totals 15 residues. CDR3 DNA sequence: TGTGCCAGCAGTACACCCTCGGACAGGGGAGAGACCCAGTACTTC. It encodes CASSTPSDRGETQYF.

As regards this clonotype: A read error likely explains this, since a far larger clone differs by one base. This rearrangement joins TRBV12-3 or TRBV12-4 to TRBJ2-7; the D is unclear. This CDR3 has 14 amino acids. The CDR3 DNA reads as TGTGCCAGCAGTTTTGGCGGCAGCTCCTACGAGCAGCACTTC. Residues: CASSFGGSSYEQHF.

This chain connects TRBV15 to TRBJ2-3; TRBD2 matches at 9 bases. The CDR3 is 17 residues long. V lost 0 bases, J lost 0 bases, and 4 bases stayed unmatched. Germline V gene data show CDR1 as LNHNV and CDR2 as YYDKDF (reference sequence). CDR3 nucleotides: TGTGCCACCAGCAGAGATCCCCTAGCGGGAAGCACAGATACGCAGTATTTT. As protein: CATSRDPLAGSTDTQYF.

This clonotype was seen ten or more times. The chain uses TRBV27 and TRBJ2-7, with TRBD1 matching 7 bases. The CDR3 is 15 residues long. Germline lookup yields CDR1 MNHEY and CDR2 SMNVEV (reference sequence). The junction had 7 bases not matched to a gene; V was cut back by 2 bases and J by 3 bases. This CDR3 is CASSLAPTGLYEQYF. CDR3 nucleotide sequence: TGTGCCAGCAGTTTAGCCCCGACAGGGCTCTACGAGCAGTACTTC.

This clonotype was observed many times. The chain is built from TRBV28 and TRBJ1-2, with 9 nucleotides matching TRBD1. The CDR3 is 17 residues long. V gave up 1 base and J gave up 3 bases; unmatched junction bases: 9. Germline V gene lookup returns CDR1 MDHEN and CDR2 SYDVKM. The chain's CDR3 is CASSLSWSGQGDYGYTF. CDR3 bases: TGTGCCAGCAGTTTATCGTGGTCGGGACAGGGAGACTATGGCTACACCTTC.

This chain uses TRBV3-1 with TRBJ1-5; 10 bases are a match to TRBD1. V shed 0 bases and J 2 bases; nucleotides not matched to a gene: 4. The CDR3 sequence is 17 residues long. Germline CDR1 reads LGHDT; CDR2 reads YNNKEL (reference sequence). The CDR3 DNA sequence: TGTGCCAGCAGCCAAGATAGGGGGACAGGGGGCAATCAGCCCCAGCATTTT. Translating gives CASSQDRGTGGNQPQHF.

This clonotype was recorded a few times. CDR3: CAWNQIATNEKLFF. The CDR3 nucleotides are TGTGCCTGGAATCAGATTGCAACTAATGAAAAACTGTTTTTT. The V and J genes are TRBV30 and TRBJ1-4; D unclear. The V and J ends lost 4 bases and 0 bases respectively, with 9 bases between them. This CDR3 is built from 14 residues. Germline CDR1 reads GTSNPN; CDR2 reads SVGIG (reference sequence).

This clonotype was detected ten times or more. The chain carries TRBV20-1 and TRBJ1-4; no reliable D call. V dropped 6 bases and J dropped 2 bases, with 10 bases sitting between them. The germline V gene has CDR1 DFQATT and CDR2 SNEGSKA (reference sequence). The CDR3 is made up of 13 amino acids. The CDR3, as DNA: TGCAGTGCAACCGGGAGCACTAATGAAAAACTGTTTTTT. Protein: CSATGSTNEKLFF.

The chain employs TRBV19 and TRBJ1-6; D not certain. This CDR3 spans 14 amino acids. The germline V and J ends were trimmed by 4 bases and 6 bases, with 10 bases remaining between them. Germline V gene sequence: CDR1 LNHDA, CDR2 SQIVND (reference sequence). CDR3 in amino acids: CASSTGRINSPLHF. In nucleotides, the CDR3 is TGTGCCAGTAGTACCGGACGGATTAATTCACCCCTCCACTTT.

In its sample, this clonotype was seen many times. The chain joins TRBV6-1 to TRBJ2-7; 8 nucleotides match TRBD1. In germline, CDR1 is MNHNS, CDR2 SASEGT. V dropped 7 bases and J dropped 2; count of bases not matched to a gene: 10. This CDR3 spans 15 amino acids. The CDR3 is CASNDPGTGAYEQYF. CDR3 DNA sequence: TGTGCCAGCAACGACCCCGGGACAGGAGCCTACGAGCAGTACTTC.

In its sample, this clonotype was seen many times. The CDR3 nucleotides are TGCGCCAGCTTGGTAGGGGTGGTACGAGAGACCCAGTACTTC. Protein product: CASLVGVVRETQYF. V is TRBV10-1 and J is TRBJ2-5; D may be TRBD1 (5 bases). Germline-derived CDR1 and CDR2 are WNHNN and SYGVQD (reference sequence). The CDR3 sequence is 14 residues long. V lost 8 bases, J lost 4 bases, and 17 bases lay in between.

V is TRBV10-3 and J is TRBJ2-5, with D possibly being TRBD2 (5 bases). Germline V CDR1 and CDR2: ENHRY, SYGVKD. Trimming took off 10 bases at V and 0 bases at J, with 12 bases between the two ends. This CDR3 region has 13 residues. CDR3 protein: CATTRSHQETQYF. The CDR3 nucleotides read TGTGCCACCACTAGGAGCCACCAAGAGACCCAGTACTTC.

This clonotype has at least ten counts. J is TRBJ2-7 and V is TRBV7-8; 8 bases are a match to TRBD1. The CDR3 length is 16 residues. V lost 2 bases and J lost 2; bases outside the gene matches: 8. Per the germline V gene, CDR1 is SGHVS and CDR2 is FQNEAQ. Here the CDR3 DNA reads TGTGCCAGCAGCTTATCCGGCAGGGGGCGCCCCTACGAGCAGTACTTC. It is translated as CASSLSGRGRPYEQYF.

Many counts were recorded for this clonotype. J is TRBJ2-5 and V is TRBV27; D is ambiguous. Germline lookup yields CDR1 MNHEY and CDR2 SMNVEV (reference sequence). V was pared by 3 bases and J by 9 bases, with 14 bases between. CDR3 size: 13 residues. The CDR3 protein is CASSFNGASAQYF. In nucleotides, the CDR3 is TGTGCCAGCAGTTTTAACGGCGCGAGTGCCCAGTACTTC.